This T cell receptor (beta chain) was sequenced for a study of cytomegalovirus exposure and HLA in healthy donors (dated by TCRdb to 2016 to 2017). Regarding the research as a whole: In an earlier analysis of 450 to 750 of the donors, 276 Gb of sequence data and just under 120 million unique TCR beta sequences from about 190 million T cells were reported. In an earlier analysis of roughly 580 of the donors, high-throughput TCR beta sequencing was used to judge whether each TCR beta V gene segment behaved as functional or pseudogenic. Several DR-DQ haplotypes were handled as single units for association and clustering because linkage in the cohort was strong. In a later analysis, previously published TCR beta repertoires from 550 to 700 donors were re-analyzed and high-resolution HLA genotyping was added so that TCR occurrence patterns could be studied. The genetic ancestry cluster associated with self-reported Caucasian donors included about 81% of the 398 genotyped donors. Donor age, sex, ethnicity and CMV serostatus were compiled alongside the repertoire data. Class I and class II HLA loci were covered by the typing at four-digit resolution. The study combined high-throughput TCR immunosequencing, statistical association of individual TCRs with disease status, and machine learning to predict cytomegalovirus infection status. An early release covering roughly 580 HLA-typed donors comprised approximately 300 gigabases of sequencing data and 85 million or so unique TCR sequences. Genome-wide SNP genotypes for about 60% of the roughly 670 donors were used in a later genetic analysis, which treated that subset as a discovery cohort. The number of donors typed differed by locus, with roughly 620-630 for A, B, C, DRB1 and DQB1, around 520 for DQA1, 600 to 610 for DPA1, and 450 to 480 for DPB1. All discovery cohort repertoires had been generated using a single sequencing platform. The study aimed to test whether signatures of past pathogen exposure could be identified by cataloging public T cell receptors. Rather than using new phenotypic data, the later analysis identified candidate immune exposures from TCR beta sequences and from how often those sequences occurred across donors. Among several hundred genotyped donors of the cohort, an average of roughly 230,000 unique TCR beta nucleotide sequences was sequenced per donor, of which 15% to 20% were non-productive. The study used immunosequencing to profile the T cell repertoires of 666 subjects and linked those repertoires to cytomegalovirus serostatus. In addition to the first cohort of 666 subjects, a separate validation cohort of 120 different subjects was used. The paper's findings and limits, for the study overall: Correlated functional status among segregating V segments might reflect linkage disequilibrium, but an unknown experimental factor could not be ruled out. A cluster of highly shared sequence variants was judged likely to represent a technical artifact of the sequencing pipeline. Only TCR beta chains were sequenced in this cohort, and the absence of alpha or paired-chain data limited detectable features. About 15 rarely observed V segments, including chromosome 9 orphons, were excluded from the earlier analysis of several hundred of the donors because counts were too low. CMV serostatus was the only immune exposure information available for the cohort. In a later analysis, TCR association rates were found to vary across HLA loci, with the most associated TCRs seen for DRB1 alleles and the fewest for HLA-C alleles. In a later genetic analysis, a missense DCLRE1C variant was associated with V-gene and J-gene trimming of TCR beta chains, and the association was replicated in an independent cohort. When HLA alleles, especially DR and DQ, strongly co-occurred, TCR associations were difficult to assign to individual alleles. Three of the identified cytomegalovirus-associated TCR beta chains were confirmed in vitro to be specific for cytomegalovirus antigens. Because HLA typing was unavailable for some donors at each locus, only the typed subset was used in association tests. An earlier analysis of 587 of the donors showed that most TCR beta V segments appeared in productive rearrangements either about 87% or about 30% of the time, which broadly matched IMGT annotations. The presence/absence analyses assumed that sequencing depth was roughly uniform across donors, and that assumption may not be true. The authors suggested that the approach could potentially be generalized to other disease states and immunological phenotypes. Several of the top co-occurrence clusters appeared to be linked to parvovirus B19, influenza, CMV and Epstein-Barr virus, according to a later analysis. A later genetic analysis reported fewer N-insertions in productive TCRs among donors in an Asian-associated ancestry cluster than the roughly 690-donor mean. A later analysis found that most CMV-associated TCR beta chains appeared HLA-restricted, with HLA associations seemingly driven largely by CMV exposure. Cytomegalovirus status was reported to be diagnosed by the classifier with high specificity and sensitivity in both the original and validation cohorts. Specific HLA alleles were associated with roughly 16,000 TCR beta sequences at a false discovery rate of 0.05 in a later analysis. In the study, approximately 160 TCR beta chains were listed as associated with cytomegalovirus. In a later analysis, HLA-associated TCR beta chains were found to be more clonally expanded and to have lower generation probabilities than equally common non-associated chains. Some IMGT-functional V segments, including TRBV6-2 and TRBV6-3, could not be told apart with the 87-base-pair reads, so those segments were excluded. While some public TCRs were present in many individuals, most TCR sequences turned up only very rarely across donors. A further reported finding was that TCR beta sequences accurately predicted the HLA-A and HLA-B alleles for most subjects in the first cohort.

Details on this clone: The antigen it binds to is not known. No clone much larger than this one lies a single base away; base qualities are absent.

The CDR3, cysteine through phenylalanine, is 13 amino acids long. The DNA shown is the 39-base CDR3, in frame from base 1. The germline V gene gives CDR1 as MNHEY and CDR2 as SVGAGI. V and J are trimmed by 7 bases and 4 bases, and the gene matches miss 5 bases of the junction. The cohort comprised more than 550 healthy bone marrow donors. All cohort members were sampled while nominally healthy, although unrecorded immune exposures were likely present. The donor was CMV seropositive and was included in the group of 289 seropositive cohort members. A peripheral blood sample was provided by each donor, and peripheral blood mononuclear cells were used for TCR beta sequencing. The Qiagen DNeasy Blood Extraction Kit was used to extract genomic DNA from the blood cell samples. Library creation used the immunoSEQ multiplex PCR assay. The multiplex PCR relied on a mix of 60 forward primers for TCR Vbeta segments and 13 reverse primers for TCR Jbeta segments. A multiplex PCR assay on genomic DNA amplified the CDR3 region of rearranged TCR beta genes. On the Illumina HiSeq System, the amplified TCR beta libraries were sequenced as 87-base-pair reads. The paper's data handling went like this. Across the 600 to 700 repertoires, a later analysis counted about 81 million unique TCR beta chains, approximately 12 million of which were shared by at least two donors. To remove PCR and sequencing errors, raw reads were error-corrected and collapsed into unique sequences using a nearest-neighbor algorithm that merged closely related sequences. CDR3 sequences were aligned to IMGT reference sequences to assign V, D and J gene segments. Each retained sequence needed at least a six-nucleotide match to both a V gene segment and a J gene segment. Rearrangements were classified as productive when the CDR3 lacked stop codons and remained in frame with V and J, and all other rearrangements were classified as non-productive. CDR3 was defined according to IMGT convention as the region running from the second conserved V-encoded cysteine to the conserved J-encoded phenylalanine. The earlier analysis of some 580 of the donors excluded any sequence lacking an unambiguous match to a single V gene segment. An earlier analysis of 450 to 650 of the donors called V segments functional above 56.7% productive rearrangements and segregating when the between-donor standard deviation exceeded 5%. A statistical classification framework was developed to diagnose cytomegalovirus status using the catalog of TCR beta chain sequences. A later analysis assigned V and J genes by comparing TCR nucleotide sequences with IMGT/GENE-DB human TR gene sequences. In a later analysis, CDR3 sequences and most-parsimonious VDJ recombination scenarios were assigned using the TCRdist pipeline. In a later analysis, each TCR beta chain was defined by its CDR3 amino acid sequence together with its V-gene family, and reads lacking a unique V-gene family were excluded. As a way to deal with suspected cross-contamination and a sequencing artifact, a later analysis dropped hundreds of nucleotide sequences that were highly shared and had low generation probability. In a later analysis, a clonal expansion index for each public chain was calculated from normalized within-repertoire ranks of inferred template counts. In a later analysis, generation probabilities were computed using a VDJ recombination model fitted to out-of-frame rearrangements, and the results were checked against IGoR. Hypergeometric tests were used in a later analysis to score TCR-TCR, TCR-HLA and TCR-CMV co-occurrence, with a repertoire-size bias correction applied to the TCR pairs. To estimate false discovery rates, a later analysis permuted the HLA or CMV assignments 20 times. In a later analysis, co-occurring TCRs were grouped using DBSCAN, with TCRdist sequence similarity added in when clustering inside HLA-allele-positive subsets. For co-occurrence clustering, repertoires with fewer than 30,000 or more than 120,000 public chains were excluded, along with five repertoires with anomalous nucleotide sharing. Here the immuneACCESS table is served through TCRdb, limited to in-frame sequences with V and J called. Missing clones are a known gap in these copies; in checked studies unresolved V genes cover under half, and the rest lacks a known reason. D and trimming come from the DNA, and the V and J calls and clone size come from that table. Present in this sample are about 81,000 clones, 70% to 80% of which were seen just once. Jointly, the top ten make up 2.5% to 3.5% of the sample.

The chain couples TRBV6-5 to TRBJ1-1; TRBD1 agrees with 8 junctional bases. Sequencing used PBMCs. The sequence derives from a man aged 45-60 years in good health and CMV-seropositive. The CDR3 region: CASTAGQGTEAFF. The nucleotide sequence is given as TGTGCCAGCACCGCTGGACAGGGCACTGAAGCTTTCTTT.